Below, 21 T cell receptor beta chains from the same sample are listed, as sequenced in a study of blood T cell repertoires in COVID-19 (dated by TCRdb to about 2020). The library was obtained by the immunoSEQ multiplex PCR assay. Sourced from immuneACCESS, this table was stored by TCRdb with only in-frame sequences that have V and J called. A share of the clones is absent; for the studies checked, an unresolved V gene accounts for under half, and the remainder has no known explanation. The sample includes around 200,000 clones, with less than 90% observed a single time. The leading ten clones occupy roughly 11% of the sample. The sample comprised peripheral blood. All receptors come from a woman in her fifties or sixties with COVID-19, enrolled during active disease.

This clone came up a few times. The chain joins TRBV7-2 to TRBJ2-7; 10 bases line up with TRBD2. The CDR3 has 14 amino acids. Germline CDR1 and CDR2: SGHTA and FQGNSA. With V trimmed by 3 bases and J by 4 bases, 3 bases remained unmatched. The CDR3 coding sequence is TGTGCCAGCAGCTTTGGGACTAGCGTTTACGAGCAGTACTTC. This gives the protein CASSFGTSVYEQYF. Supplemented by reference TRBV7-2 and TRBJ2-7, the full variable domain reads GAGVSQSPSNKVTEKGKDVELRCDPISGHTALYWYRQSLGQGLEFLIYFQGNSAPDKSGLPSDRFSAERTGGSVSTLTIQRTQQEDSAVYLCASSFGTSVYEQYFGPGTRLTVT.

The V call is TRBV2, the J call TRBJ2-7; D might be TRBD1 (6 bases). V lost 2 bases, J lost 4 bases, and 24 bases lay in between. Germline V lookup: CDR1 SNHLY, CDR2 FYNNEI. The CDR3 has 18 amino acids. The CDR3 loop reads CASSEPPRTALTLYEQYF. The CDR3, as DNA: TGTGCCAGCAGTGAACCCCCGCGGACAGCGCTGACTTTATACGAGCAGTACTTC.

CDR3 in amino acids: CASSLEMGGPYEQYF. The CDR3 region has the DNA TGTGCCAGCAGCTTGGAGATGGGAGGACCCTACGAGCAGTACTTC. This chain links TRBV5-8 with TRBJ2-7; D might be TRBD2 (6 bases). The V end lost 0 bases, the J end lost 2 bases, and 12 bases lay between the germline ends. CDR1 and CDR2 (germline): SGHTS, YDEGEE. This CDR3 region has 15 residues.

The chain combines TRBV7-2 with TRBJ1-2, with TRBD1 matching 7 bases. V dropped 5 bases and J dropped 5; count of bases not matched to a gene: 11. The CDR3 covers 15 residues. Germline values: CDR1 SGHTA, CDR2 FQGNSA. This chain's CDR3 is CASSTTGTVVYGYTF. In nucleotides, the CDR3 is TGTGCCAGCAGCACCACCGGGACAGTTGTTTATGGCTACACCTTC.

The rearrangement uses TRBV19 and TRBJ1-2; 8 nucleotides line up with TRBD1. V lost 5 bases and J lost 4; bases outside the gene matches: 12. The CDR3 loop spans 16 amino acids. Germline V gene sequence: CDR1 LNHDA, CDR2 SQIVND (reference sequence). CDR3 bases: TGTGCCAGTAGTGTTGTGGCAGGGGGCGCGAGCTATGGCTACACCTTC. It yields the protein CASSVVAGGASYGYTF.

The rearrangement joins TRBV7-9 to TRBJ2-4; the D gene is possibly TRBD2 (5 bases). Germline-derived CDR1 and CDR2 are SEHNR and FQNEAQ (reference sequence). Trimming removed 5 bases from V and 0 bases from J, with 17 bases in between. CDR3 length: 17 residues. As DNA, the CDR3 is TGTGCCAGCAGCGAACTAGGGTCAGTCTCAGCCAAAAACATTCAGTACTTC. It yields the protein CASSELGSVSAKNIQYF.

The rearrangement uses TRBV19 and TRBJ2-7; 7 positions match TRBD1. Trimming at V came to 10 bases and at J to 7 bases, leaving 10 bases not matched to a gene. CDR3 length equals 12 residues. Germline V CDR1 and CDR2: LNHDA, SQIVND (reference sequence). DNA of the CDR3: TGTGCCACCGAGACAGGGTCGGGGGAGCAGTACTTC. Translation gives CATETGSGEQYF.

The V and J genes are TRBV6-2 or TRBV6-3 and TRBJ1-1; 8 nucleotides match TRBD1. Germline CDR1 is MNHEY and CDR2 is SVGEGT. This CDR3 has 17 amino acids. The junction had 6 bases not matched to a gene; V was cut back by 0 bases and J by 0 bases. CDR3 region: CASSYSTGAVVNTEAFF. In nucleotides, the CDR3 is TGTGCCAGCAGTTACTCGACAGGGGCCGTGGTGAACACTGAAGCTTTCTTT.

J is TRBJ2-2 and V is TRBV10-3; TRBD2 matches 12 bases. The V and J ends lost 6 bases and 7 bases, in that order; junction bases with no gene match: 12. Per the germline V gene, CDR1 is ENHRY and CDR2 is SYGVKD. CDR3 length equals 17 residues. The CDR3 bases are TGTGCCATCAGCCTAGTATCTAGCGGGAGGGCCGGCGGGGAGCTGTTTTTT. It codes for CAISLVSSGRAGGELFF.

The chain recombines TRBV7-3 with TRBJ2-2; 9 nucleotides match TRBD2. V trimming: 6 bases; J trimming: 4 bases; junction bases outside the gene matches: 6. This CDR3 spans 15 amino acids. Germline loops: CDR1 SGHTA, CDR2 FQGTGA. CDR3 nucleotide sequence: TGTGCCAGCAGTCGTAGCGGGAGAGGCACCGGGGAGCTGTTTTTT. This encodes CASSRSGRGTGELFF.

The V call is TRBV18, the J call TRBJ1-5; 7 bases are shared with TRBD1. Germline V CDR1 and CDR2: KGHSH, LQKENI. CDR3 length: 14 amino acids. V was clipped by 5 bases and J by 1 base; unmatched bases: 2. Here the CDR3 DNA reads TGTGCCAGCTCAGCGGGACAGAGCAATCAGCCCCAGCATTTT. Residues: CASSAGQSNQPQHF. The whole variable domain, filled in from reference TRBV18 and TRBJ1-5, reads NAGVMQNPRHLVRRRGQEARLRCSPMKGHSHVYWYRQLPEEGLKFMVYLQKENIIDESGMPKERFSAEFPKEGPSILRIQQVVRGDSAAYFCASSAGQSNQPQHFGDGTRLSIL.

The chain uses TRBV13 and TRBJ1-3, with D perhaps matching TRBD1 (5 bases). Between the trimmed V and J ends, which lost 2 bases and 0 bases, there was a span of 14 bases. Germline lookup yields CDR1 PRHDT and CDR2 FYEKMQ (reference sequence). The CDR3 consists of 17 residues. The CDR3 spells CASSLRGGRASGNTIYF. The CDR3 coding sequence is TGTGCCAGCAGCTTAAGGGGCGGACGGGCCTCTGGAAACACCATATATTTT.

This clone turned up a few times. The chain is built from TRBV6-5 and TRBJ1-1; no definite D call. Trimming took off 4 bases at V and 7 bases at J, with 13 bases between the two ends. The CDR3 is 13 amino acids. Germline CDR1 reads MNHEY; CDR2 reads SVGAGI. In DNA, the CDR3 is TGTGCCAGCAGTTCCCCCCGGGAGGTTGAAGCTTTCTTT. Residues: CASSSPREVEAFF.

This chain links TRBV6-4 with TRBJ2-7; weak D call: TRBD2 (5 bases). Trimming took 4 bases from V and 2 from J, leaving 15 bases between them. Germline V CDR1 and CDR2: MRHNA, SNTAGT. The CDR3 consists of 15 residues. The CDR3 spells CASSATPAGAYEQYF. DNA for the CDR3: TGTGCCAGCAGTGCCACCCCTGCCGGGGCCTACGAGCAGTACTTC.

This chain joins TRBV10-1 and TRBJ2-2; 11 bases align to TRBD1. The CDR3 loop spans 15 amino acids. CDR1 and CDR2 (germline): WNHNN, SYGVQD (reference sequence). V trimming: 3 bases; J trimming: 6 bases; junction bases outside the gene matches: 3. The CDR3 is CASSDRDRGSGELFF. CDR3 bases: TGCGCCAGCAGTGATAGGGACAGGGGGTCCGGGGAGCTGTTTTTT.

The gene calls are TRBV7-2 and TRBJ2-1; 7 positions match TRBD2. With 4 bases clipped from V and 6 bases from J, the junction kept 21 bases outside the gene matches. The CDR3 is 19 amino acids. Germline V gene data show CDR1 as SGHTA and CDR2 as FQGNSA. For the CDR3, the DNA is TGTGCCAGCAGCTCACTCCGAGGACGACTAGCCTCGTCCCTCAATGAGCAGTTCTTC. Protein: CASSSLRGRLASSLNEQFF.

This clone was seen a few times. The V gene is TRBV11-2, the J gene TRBJ1-2; D is unresolved. The CDR3 length is 14 residues. Trimming cost V 2 bases and J 4 bases, with 11 bases left between them. CDR1 is SGHAT, CDR2 FQNNGV, per germline. The CDR3 spells CASSLLAQTYGYTF. The CDR3 DNA sequence: TGTGCCAGCAGCTTATTAGCTCAGACCTATGGCTACACCTTC.

The chain couples TRBV30 to TRBJ1-1, with D maybe TRBD1 (6 bases). The CDR3 contains 14 residues. From germline, CDR1 is GTSNPN and CDR2 SVGIG (reference sequence). Between the trimmed V and J ends, which lost 2 bases and 2 bases, there was a span of 12 bases. DNA for the CDR3: TGTGCCTGGAGTTACACAGGGATTAACACTGAAGCTTTCTTT. It specifies CAWSYTGINTEAFF. The variable domain in full, with the rest retrieved from reference TRBV30 and TRBJ1-1, is SQTIHQWPATLVQPVGSPLSLECTVEGTSNPNLYWYRQAAGRGLQLLFYSVGIGQISSEVPQNLSASRPQDRQFILSSKKLLLSDSGFYLCAWSYTGINTEAFFGQGTRLTVV.

The V and J genes are TRBV4-3 and TRBJ1-5, with D possibly matching TRBD1 (6 bases). CDR1 LGHNA and CDR2 YSLEER come from the germline V gene. CDR3 size: 15 residues. The ends were cut back, 2 bases at V and 0 bases at J, with 8 bases in the middle. The chain's CDR3 is CASSQWDNSNQPQHF. Here the CDR3 DNA reads TGCGCCAGCAGCCAATGGGACAATAGCAATCAGCCCCAGCATTTT.

V gene TRBV4-2 combines with J gene TRBJ1-5, with D perhaps TRBD1 (5 bases). The ends were cut back, 3 bases at V and 4 bases at J, with 16 bases in the middle. Per germline, CDR1 LGHNA and CDR2 YNFKEQ. The CDR3 covers 16 residues. The CDR3 DNA sequence: TGTGCCAGCAGCCAGGAGCACGGGGGAGGTAATCAGCCCCAGCATTTT. Protein product: CASSQEHGGGNQPQHF.

The gene calls are TRBV6-5 and TRBJ2-7; 10 bases line up with TRBD1. V lost 2 bases, J lost 2 bases, and 0 bases stayed unmatched. The germline CDR1 and CDR2 sequences are MNHEY and SVGAGI. The CDR3 length is 14 residues. The CDR3 region has the DNA TGTGCCAGCAGTTACGGGACAGGGGCCTACGAGCAGTACTTC. As protein: CASSYGTGAYEQYF.